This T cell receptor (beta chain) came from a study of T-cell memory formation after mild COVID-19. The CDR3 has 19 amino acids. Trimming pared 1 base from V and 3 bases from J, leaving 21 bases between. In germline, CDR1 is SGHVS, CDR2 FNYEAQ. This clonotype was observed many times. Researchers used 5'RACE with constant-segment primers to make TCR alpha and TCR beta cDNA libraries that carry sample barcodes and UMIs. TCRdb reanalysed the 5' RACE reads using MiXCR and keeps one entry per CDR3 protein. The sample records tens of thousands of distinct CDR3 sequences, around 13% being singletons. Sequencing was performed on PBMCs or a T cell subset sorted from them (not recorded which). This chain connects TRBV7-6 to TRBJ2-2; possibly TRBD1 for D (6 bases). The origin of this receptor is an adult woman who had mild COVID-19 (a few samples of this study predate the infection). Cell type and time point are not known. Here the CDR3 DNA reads TGTGCCAGCAGCTTAGTGCGGGCAGGGGCCCACGAGGACACCGGGGAGCTGTTTTTT. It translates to CASSLVRAGAHEDTGELFF.